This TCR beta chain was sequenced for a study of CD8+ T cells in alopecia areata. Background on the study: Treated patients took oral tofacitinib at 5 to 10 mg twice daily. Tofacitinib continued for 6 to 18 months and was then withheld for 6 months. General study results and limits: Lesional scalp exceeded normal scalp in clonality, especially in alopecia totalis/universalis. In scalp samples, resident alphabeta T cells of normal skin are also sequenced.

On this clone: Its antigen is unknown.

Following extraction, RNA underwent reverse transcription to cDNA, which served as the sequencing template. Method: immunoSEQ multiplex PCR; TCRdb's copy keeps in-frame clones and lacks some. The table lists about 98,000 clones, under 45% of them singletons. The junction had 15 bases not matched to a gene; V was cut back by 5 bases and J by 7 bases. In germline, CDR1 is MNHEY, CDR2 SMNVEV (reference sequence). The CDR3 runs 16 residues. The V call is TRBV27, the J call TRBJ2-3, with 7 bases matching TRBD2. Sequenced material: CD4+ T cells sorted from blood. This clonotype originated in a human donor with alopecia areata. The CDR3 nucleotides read TGTGCCAGCAGTAGACTCGCGGGAGCCCCCCCACATACGCAGTATTTT. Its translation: CASSRLAGAPPHTQYF.